One sample yielded the 5 T cell receptor beta chains listed below, sequenced in a study of T cell repertoires in cytomegalovirus infection. No cognate antigen is known for these TCRs. Each CDR3 protein is one row after TCRdb ran MiXCR on the reads. The sample has 600,000 to 700,000 distinct CDR3 sequences; roughly 36% are singletons. This specimen was cultured PBMCs, taken from culture after CMV antigen stimulation. The receptor set was obtained from a human donor in good health (CMV status not recorded). Some clones in this sample may be carry-over from other donors' samples.

V and J are TRBV11-1 and TRBJ2-1, with 9 bases fitting TRBD2. Unmatched junction bases numbered 6, after V lost 5 bases and J lost 4 bases. CDR1 is SGHAT, CDR2 FQDESV, per germline (reference sequence). The CDR3 loop spans 15 amino acids. In nucleotides, the CDR3 is TGTGCCAGCAGCGCCAGCGGGGGGAATTACAATGAGCAGTTCTTC. It yields the protein CASSASGGNYNEQFF.

This clonotype was counted only a few times. The V call is TRBV5-1, the J call TRBJ2-6, with a tentative D call TRBD1 (5 bases). Germline V gene data show CDR1 as SGHRS and CDR2 as YFSETQ. Trimming stripped 2 bases from V and 0 bases from J, with 6 bases between. This CDR3 contains 15 residues. Here the CDR3 reads CASSFDSSGANVLTF. Written as DNA, the CDR3 is TGCGCCAGCAGCTTCGACAGCTCTGGGGCCAACGTCCTGACTTTC.

This chain connects TRBV14 to TRBJ1-1, with unresolved D. The CDR3 has 14 amino acids. V lost 0 bases and J 6 bases, leaving 11 bases between the germline ends. Germline V gene data show CDR1 as SGHDN and CDR2 as FVKESK. This chain's CDR3 is CASSQELQTPEAFF. The DNA for the CDR3 is TGTGCCAGCAGCCAAGAGTTACAGACGCCTGAAGCTTTCTTT. Full variable domain (rest looked up from reference TRBV14 and TRBJ1-1): EAGVTQFPSHSVIEKGQTVTLRCDPISGHDNLYWYRRVMGKEIKFLLHFVKESKQDESGMPNNRFLAERTGGTYSTLKVQPAELEDSGVYFCASSQELQTPEAFFGQGTRLTVV.

J is TRBJ2-5 and V is TRBV27, with unresolved D. V was trimmed by 2 bases and J by 4 bases, leaving 14 bases between them. CDR1 is MNHEY, CDR2 SMNVEV, per germline (reference sequence). The CDR3 loop spans 15 amino acids. This CDR3 reads CASSLAANSRETQYF. The DNA for the CDR3 is TGTGCCAGCAGTTTAGCGGCGAATTCCCGAGAGACCCAGTACTTC.

The CDR3 here is CASSFWLAGVTYEQYF. Written as DNA, the CDR3 is TGTGCCAGCAGTTTTTGGCTAGCGGGAGTAACCTACGAGCAGTACTTC. This chain connects TRBV12-3 or TRBV12-4 to TRBJ2-7, with 10 bases identical to TRBD2. Trimming removed 3 bases from V and 2 bases from J; junction bases left unmatched: 7. This CDR3 has 16 residues.